The 2 T cell receptor beta chains in this list originate from one sample, sequenced in a study of blood T cell repertoires in COVID-19. Measured with immunoSEQ multiplex PCR; TCRdb has only the in-frame clones, and not every one. This sample carries around 31,000 clones, 80% to 90% of them seen once, and the ten largest clones take roughly 15%. Sequenced material: peripheral blood. The receptors come from a man at least 80 years old with acute or convalescent COVID-19.

The chain combines TRBV11-3 with TRBJ2-3, with a tentative D call TRBD1 (5 bases). Trimming removed 3 bases from V and 0 bases from J, with 13 bases in between. The CDR3 is made up of 16 amino acids. The germline gives CDR1 SGHNT, CDR2 YENEEA. CDR3 coding DNA: TGTGCCAGCAGCTTTGGATCGACAGCCAGCACAGATACGCAGTATTTT. It is translated as CASSFGSTASTDTQYF.

The J gene is TRBJ2-7, the V gene TRBV28, with 10 bases identical to TRBD2. This CDR3 is 15 amino acids long. CDR1 is MDHEN and CDR2 is SYDVKM in the germline V gene. V dropped 7 bases and J dropped 3; count of bases not matched to a gene: 9. CDR3 protein: CASKESGGGRYEQYF. The CDR3 nucleotides read TGTGCCAGCAAGGAGAGCGGGGGGGGCCGCTACGAGCAGTACTTC.